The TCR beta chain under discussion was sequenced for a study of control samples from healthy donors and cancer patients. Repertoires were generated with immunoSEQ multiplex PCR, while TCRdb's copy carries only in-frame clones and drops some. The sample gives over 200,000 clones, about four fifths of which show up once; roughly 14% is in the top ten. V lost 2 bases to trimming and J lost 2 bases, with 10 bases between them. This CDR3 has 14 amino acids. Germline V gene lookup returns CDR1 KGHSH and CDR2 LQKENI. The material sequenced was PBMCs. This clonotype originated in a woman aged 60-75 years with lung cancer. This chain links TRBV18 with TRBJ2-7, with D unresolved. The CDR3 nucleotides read TGTGCCAGCTCACCAAGCGCGGCCACCTACGAGCAGTACTTC. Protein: CASSPSAATYEQYF.